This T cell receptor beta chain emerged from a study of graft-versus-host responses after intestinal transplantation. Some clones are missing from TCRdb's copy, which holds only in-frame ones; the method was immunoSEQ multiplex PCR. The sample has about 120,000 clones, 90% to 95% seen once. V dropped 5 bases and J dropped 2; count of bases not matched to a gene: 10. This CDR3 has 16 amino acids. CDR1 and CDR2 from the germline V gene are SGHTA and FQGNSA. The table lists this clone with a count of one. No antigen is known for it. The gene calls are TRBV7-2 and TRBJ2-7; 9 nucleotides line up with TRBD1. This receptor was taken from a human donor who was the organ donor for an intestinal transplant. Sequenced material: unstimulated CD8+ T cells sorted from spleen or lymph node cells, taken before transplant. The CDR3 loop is CASSPRDRVIPYEQYF. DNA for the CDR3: TGTGCCAGCAGCCCCCGGGACAGGGTCATCCCCTACGAGCAGTACTTC.